The 16 T cell receptor beta chains below were found in one sample sequenced in a study of response to subunit inactivated influenza vaccine. Using its own MiXCR run on the RT-PCR reads, TCRdb lists one record per CDR3 protein. Of 650,000 or so distinct CDR3 sequences detected, 14% appear once; the ten largest clones hold about 7.6%. The sample here was PBMCs from blood, taken approximately 15 days before vaccination. These receptors originate from a man aged 45-65 years who received an inactivated influenza vaccine.

This clonotype was seen only once. The V and J genes are TRBV7-9 and TRBJ1-4, with D unclear. The CDR3 has 15 residues. Trimming pared 1 base from V and 0 bases from J, leaving 6 bases between. The germline gives CDR1 SEHNR, CDR2 FQNEAQ (reference sequence). As DNA, the CDR3 is TGTGCCAGCAGCTTAGGGTCCTCAACTAATGAAAAACTGTTTTTT. It yields the protein CASSLGSSTNEKLFF.

This clonotype was seen a handful of times. CDR3 in DNA: TGTGCCAGCGAGATCGGGACTAGCGGCACAGATACGCAGTATTTT. Translated: CASEIGTSGTDTQYF. This chain connects TRBV2 to TRBJ2-3, with 10 bases lining up with TRBD2. The CDR3 has 15 residues. Germline V CDR1 and CDR2: SNHLY, FYNNEI. The junction had 6 bases not matched to a gene; V was cut back by 8 bases and J by 1 base.

This clonotype occurred a few times. This chain joins TRBV28 and TRBJ1-1, with unresolved D. The V gene's germline CDR1 is MDHEN and CDR2 SYDVKM. This CDR3 is 15 amino acids long. V gave up 5 bases and J gave up 1 base, with 14 bases separating them. The DNA for the CDR3 is TGTGCCAGCAGTCGACACCCGGATGGGAACACTGAAGCTTTCTTT. Its translation is CASSRHPDGNTEAFF. Complete variable domain (other parts from reference TRBV28 and TRBJ1-1): DVKVTQSSRYLVKRTGEKVFLECVQDMDHENMFWYRQDPGLGLRLIYFSYDVKMKEKGDIPEGYSVSREKKERFSLILESASTNQTSMYLCASSRHPDGNTEAFFGQGTRLTVV.

This clonotype was seen a handful of times. V is TRBV12-3 or TRBV12-4 and J is TRBJ1-5, with D possibly matching TRBD1 (5 bases). This CDR3 comprises 15 residues. The V gene lost 4 bases and the J gene lost 6 bases, with 16 bases spanning the gap. The CDR3 loop reads CASSSMEGGGQPQHF. The DNA for the CDR3 is TGTGCCAGCAGTTCCATGGAGGGTGGGGGTCAGCCCCAGCATTTT.

This clonotype was seen a few times. The rearrangement uses TRBV7-9 and TRBJ2-7; D might be TRBD1 or TRBD2, each matching 5 bases. Germline V CDR1 and CDR2: SEHNR, FQNEAQ (reference sequence). V lost 3 bases to trimming and J lost 6 bases, with 9 bases between them. This CDR3 region has 12 residues. DNA of the CDR3: TGTGCCAGCAGCTTCCAGGGAGTCGAGCAGTACTTC. Protein: CASSFQGVEQYF. The variable domain in full, with the rest retrieved from reference TRBV7-9 and TRBJ2-7, is DTGVSQNPRHKITKRGQNVTFRCDPISEHNRLYWYRQTLGQGPEFLTYFQNEAQLEKSRLLSDRFSAERPKGSFSTLEIQRTEQGDSAMYLCASSFQGVEQYFGPGTRLTVT.

This clonotype was picked up a small number of times. The chain is built from TRBV20-1 and TRBJ1-5, with a possible D match to TRBD1 (6 bases). V gave up 3 bases and J gave up 3 bases, with 12 bases separating them. The germline V gene encodes CDR1 DFQATT and CDR2 SNEGSKA (reference sequence). CDR3 length equals 14 residues. In nucleotides, the CDR3 is TGCAGTGCTAGGCCGTGGGACACCAATCAGCCCCAGCATTTT. Its protein is CSARPWDTNQPQHF.

V gene TRBV6-2 or TRBV6-3 combines with J gene TRBJ2-1; 11 positions match TRBD2. CDR3 length: 12 amino acids. The V segment lost 5 bases and the J segment 15 bases; nucleotides outside the gene matches: 6. Germline V gene data show CDR1 as MNHEY and CDR2 as SVGEGT. CDR3 loop: CASSLGLAGPFF. Written as DNA, the CDR3 is TGTGCCAGCAGTCTCGGACTAGCGGGTCCGTTCTTC.

The CDR3 region is CASSLSSGDAFF. CDR3 sequence (DNA): TGTGCCAGCAGTTTATCTTCGGGGGACGCTTTCTTT. The chain has TRBV12-3 or TRBV12-4 and TRBJ1-1, with D possibly being TRBD1 (5 bases). The V end lost 2 bases, the J end lost 11 bases, and 12 bases lay between the germline ends. This CDR3 region has 12 residues.

The gene calls are TRBV5-1 and TRBJ2-2; D is undetermined. The CDR3 has 12 residues. Per germline, CDR1 SGHRS and CDR2 YFSETQ. The ends were cut back, 5 bases at V and 2 bases at J, with 4 bases in the middle. CDR3 coding DNA: TGCGCCAGCAGGACCAACACCGGGGAGCTGTTTTTT. This encodes CASRTNTGELFF.

This clonotype has just a few counts. The chain couples TRBV7-2 to TRBJ2-7; tentative D call: TRBD1 (6 bases). Trimming took 4 bases from V and 2 from J, leaving 15 bases between them. Germline CDR1 SGHTA, CDR2 FQGNSA. CDR3 length: 15 amino acids. The CDR3 here is CASSSYPGHTYEQYF. Written as DNA, the CDR3 is TGTGCCAGCAGCTCGTACCCGGGACACACCTACGAGCAGTACTTC. The whole variable domain, remainder taken from reference TRBV7-2 and TRBJ2-7, is GAGVSQSPSNKVTEKGKDVELRCDPISGHTALYWYRQSLGQGLEFLIYFQGNSAPDKSGLPSDRFSAERTGGSVSTLTIQRTQQEDSAVYLCASSSYPGHTYEQYFGPGTRLTVT.

This clonotype appeared a few times. V is TRBV5-1 and J is TRBJ1-2; D is uncertain. The CDR3 runs 14 residues. The germline V and J ends were trimmed by 4 bases and 0 bases, with 10 bases remaining between them. The germline V gene encodes CDR1 SGHRS and CDR2 YFSETQ. The CDR3 reads CASSAHGSNYGYTF. As DNA, the CDR3 is TGCGCCAGCAGCGCTCACGGTTCTAACTATGGCTACACCTTC.

This clonotype has a handful of counts. The chain employs TRBV12-3 or TRBV12-4 and TRBJ1-2, with 7 bases fitting TRBD1. The CDR3 totals 12 residues. V was pared by 5 bases and J by 6 bases, with 3 bases of the junction left unmatched. The CDR3 DNA reads TGTGCCAGCAGTCCACAGGGGCATGGCTACACCTTC. This encodes CASSPQGHGYTF.

This clonotype was detected many times. This chain links TRBV4-3 with TRBJ2-3; D could derive from TRBD1 or TRBD2 (5 bases each). The V gene's germline CDR1 is LGHNA and CDR2 YSLEER. The CDR3 spans 19 residues. V shed 1 base and J shed 0 bases, with 20 bases lying between them. The CDR3 sequence: CASSQALRDGRASTDTQYF. The CDR3 DNA is TGCGCCAGCAGCCAAGCGCTCCGGGACGGCCGTGCTAGCACAGATACGCAGTATTTT.

The chain recombines TRBV29-1 with TRBJ2-5; the D is unclear. Between the trimmed V and J ends, which lost 4 bases and 0 bases, there was a span of 3 bases. CDR3 length equals 11 residues. Germline CDR1 is SQVTM and CDR2 is ANQGSEA. CDR3 sequence: CSVGYQETQYF. The CDR3 nucleotides read TGCAGCGTTGGGTACCAAGAGACCCAGTACTTC. Using reference TRBV29-1 and TRBJ2-5 for the parts outside the CDR3, the full variable domain is SAVISQKPSRDICQRGTSLTIQCQVDSQVTMMFWYRQQPGQSLTLIATANQGSEATYESGFVIDKFPISRPNLTFSTLTVSNMSPEDSSIYLCSVGYQETQYFGPGTRLLVL.

This clonotype was detected many times. The chain employs TRBV10-3 and TRBJ2-3; unclear D gene. CDR3 size: 12 residues. With 3 bases removed from V and 0 bases from J, the gap between germline ends came to 1 base. Germline CDR1 ENHRY, CDR2 SYGVKD. The CDR3 loop reads CAISESTDTQYF. In DNA, the CDR3 is TGTGCCATCAGTGAAAGCACAGATACGCAGTATTTT.

The gene calls are TRBV6-2 or TRBV6-3 and TRBJ2-7, with 11 bases that match TRBD1. The germline CDR1 and CDR2 sequences are MNHEY and SVGEGT. V gave up 0 bases and J gave up 7 bases; unmatched junction bases: 5. This CDR3 contains 15 residues. The CDR3 DNA sequence: TGTGCCAGCAGTTACTCCGGACAGGGGGCGCTTGAGCAGTACTTC. As protein: CASSYSGQGALEQYF.